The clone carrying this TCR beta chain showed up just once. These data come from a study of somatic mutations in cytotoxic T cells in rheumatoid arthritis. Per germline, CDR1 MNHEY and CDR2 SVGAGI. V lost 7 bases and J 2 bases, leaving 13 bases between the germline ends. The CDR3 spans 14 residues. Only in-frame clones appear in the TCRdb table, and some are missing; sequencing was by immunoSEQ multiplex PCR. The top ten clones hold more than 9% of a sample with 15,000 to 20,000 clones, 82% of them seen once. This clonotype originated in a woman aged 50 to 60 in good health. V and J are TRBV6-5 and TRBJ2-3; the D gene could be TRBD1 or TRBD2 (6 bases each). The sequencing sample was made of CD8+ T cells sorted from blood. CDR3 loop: CASKGGFNTDTQYF. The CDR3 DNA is TGTGCCAGCAAGGGGGGATTCAACACAGATACGCAGTATTTT.